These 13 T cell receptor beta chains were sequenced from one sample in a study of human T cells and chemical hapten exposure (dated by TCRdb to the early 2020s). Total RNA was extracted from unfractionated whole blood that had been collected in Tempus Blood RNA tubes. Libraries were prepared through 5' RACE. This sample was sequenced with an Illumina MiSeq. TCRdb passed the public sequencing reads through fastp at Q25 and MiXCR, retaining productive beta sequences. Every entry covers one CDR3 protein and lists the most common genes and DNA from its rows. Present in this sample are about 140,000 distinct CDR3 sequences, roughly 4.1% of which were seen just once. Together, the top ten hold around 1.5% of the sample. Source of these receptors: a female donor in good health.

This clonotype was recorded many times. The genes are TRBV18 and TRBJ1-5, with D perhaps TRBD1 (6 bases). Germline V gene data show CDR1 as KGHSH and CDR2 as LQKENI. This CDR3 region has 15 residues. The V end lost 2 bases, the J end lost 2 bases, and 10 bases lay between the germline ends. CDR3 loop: CASSPVRTGNQPQHF. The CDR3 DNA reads TGTGCCAGCTCACCAGTTCGGACAGGCAATCAGCCCCAGCATTTT.

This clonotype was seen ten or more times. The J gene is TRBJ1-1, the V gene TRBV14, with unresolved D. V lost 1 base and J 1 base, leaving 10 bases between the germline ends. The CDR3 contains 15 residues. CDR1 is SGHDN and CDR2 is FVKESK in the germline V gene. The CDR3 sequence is CASSQVPPGNTEAFF. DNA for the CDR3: TGTGCCAGCAGCCAAGTTCCCCCCGGGAACACTGAAGCTTTCTTT.

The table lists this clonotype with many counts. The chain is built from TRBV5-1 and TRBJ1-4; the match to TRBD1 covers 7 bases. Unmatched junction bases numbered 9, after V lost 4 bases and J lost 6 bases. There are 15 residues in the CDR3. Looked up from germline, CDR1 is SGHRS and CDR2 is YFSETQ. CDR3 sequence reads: CASSPADREYEKLFF. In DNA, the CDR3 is TGCGCCAGCAGCCCAGCCGACAGGGAGTATGAAAAACTGTTTTTT.

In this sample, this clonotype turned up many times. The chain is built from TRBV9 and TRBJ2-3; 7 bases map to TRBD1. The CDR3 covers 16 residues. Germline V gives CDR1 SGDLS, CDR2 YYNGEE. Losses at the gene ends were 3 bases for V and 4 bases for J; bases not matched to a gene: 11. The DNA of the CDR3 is TGTGCCAGCAGCGCCGCCTCCTCGACAGGGTCAGATACGCAGTATTTT. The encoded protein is CASSAASSTGSDTQYF.

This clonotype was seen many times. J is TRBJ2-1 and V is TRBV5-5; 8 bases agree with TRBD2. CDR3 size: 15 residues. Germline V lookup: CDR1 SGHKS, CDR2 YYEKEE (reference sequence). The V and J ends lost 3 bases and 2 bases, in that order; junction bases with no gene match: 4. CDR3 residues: CASSSGGPTYNEQFF. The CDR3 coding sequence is TGTGCCAGCAGCTCGGGGGGGCCGACCTACAATGAGCAGTTCTTC.

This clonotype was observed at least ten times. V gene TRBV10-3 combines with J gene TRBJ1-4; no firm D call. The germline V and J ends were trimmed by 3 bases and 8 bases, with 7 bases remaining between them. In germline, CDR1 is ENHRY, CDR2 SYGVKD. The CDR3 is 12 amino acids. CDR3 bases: TGTGCCATCAGTGAAGTTCTCGAAAAACTGTTTTTT. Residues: CAISEVLEKLFF.

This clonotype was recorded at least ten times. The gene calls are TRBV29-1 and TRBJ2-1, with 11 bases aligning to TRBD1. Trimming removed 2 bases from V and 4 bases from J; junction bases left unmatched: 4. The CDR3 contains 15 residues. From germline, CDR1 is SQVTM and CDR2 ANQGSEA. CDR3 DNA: TGCAGCGTTGAATCCGGGACAGGGGGGTACAATGAGCAGTTCTTC. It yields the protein CSVESGTGGYNEQFF.

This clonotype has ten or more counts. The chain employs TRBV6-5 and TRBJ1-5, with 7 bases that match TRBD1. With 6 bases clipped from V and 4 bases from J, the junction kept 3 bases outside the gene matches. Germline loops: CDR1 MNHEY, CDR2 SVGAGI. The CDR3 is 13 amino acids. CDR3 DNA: TGTGCCAGCAGCCAGACAGGGAATCAGCCCCAGCATTTT. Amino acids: CASSQTGNQPQHF.

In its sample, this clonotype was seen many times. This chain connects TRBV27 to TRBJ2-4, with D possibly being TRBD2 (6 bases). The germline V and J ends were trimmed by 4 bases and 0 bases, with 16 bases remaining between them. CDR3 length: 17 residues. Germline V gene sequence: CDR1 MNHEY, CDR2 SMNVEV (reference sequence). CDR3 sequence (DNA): TGTGCCAGCAGTTCCACGGGGGAAGACCTAGCCAAAAACATTCAGTACTTC. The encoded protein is CASSSTGEDLAKNIQYF.

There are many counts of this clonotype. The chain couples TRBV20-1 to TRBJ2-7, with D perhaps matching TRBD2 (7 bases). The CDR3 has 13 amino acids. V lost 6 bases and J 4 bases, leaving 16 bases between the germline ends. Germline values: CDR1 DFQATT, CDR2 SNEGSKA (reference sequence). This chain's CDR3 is CSAGRGTRYEQYF. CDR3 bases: TGCAGTGCCGGGCGGGGGACAAGATACGAGCAGTACTTC.

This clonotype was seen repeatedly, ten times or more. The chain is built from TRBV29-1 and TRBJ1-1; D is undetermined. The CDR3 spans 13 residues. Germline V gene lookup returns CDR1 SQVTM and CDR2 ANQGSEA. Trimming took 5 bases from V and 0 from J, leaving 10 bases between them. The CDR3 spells CSVLKILNTEAFF. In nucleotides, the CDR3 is TGCAGCGTTCTGAAGATTTTGAACACTGAAGCTTTCTTT.

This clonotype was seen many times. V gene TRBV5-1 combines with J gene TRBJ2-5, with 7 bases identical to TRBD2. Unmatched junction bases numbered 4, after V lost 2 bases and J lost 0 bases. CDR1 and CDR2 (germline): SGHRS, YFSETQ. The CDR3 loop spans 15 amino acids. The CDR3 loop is CASSFSSGYQETQYF. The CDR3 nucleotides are TGCGCCAGCAGCTTCTCTAGCGGTTACCAAGAGACCCAGTACTTC.

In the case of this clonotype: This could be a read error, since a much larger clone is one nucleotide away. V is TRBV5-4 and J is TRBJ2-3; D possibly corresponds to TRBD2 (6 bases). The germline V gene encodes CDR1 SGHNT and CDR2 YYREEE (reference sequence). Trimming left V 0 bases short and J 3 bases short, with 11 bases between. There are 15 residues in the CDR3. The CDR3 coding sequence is TGTGCCAGCAGCTTGGATAGCGGTAGGACAGATACGCAGTATTTT. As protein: CASSLDSGRTDTQYF.